A single sample gave rise to the 20 T cell receptor beta chains below, sequenced in a study of blood T cell repertoires in COVID-19. The table came from immunoSEQ multiplex PCR; TCRdb's copy has only in-frame clones and leaves some out. The table includes 45,000 to 55,000 clones, less than 90% detected once. The sequenced material came from peripheral blood. Receptors were obtained from a man aged 45-65 years with acute or convalescent COVID-19.

The rearrangement uses TRBV19 and TRBJ2-3; maybe TRBD2 (5 bases). Germline CDR1 is LNHDA and CDR2 is SQIVND (reference sequence). The CDR3 runs 14 residues. V dropped 3 bases and J dropped 2 bases, with 9 bases sitting between them. The CDR3, as DNA: TGTGCCAGTAGTATTGGAGGCAACACAGATACGCAGTATTTT. It translates to CASSIGGNTDTQYF.

V usage is TRBV5-6 and J usage is TRBJ2-2; 7 bases line up with TRBD1. With V trimmed by 0 bases and J by 3 bases, 5 bases remained unmatched. The CDR3 is 16 amino acids. Germline V gene lookup returns CDR1 SGHDT and CDR2 YYEEEE. CDR3 amino acids: CASSLVGGADTGELFF. For the CDR3, the DNA is TGTGCCAGCAGCTTGGTAGGGGGCGCGGACACCGGGGAGCTGTTTTTT.

V gene TRBV6-6 combines with J gene TRBJ2-3, with 8 bases that match TRBD1. The CDR3 spans 15 residues. Germline V gene lookup returns CDR1 MNHNY and CDR2 SVGAGI (reference sequence). Trimming removed 7 bases from V and 2 bases from J; junction bases left unmatched: 8. CDR3 DNA sequence: TGTGCCAGCAAGACAGGGGAAACGCTCACAGATACGCAGTATTTT. Its translation: CASKTGETLTDTQYF.

This clone has more than one count but fewer than ten. V usage is TRBV5-1 and J usage is TRBJ2-1; D call uncertain. CDR3 length: 12 amino acids. The V end lost 1 base, the J end lost 8 bases, and 7 bases lay between the germline ends. The germline gives CDR1 SGHRS, CDR2 YFSETQ. CDR3 DNA: TGCGCCAGCAGCTTGTGGGCAGATGAGCAGTTCTTC. Protein sequence: CASSLWADEQFF.

The chain recombines TRBV3-1 (or the pseudogene TRBV3-2) with TRBJ1-2, with TRBD1 matching 8 bases. CDR3 length equals 15 residues. Germline assignment: CDR1 LGHDT and CDR2 YNNKEL (reference sequence). Germline trimming cut 6 bases from V and 0 bases from J; bases unmatched to any gene: 6. The DNA of the CDR3 is TGTGCCAGCAGACCCCAGACAGGGGCTAACTATGGCTACACCTTC. This encodes CASRPQTGANYGYTF.

This clone was recorded a few times. The gene calls are TRBV6-1 and TRBJ1-2; D unresolved. The CDR3 is 17 amino acids. V was clipped by 4 bases and J by 7 bases, with 25 bases between them. Looked up from germline, CDR1 is MNHNS and CDR2 is SASEGT. CDR3 in amino acids: CASSGSRVAGYLSGYTF. CDR3 nucleotide sequence: TGTGCCAGCAGTGGTTCGAGGGTGGCGGGGTATCTGTCTGGCTACACCTTC.

V and J are TRBV29-1 and TRBJ1-2, with D possibly being TRBD1 (6 bases). V lost 3 bases, J lost 8 bases, and 16 bases lay in between. The germline V gene encodes CDR1 SQVTM and CDR2 ANQGSEA. The CDR3 covers 13 residues. The CDR3 spells CSVDRGAPEGYTF. As DNA, the CDR3 is TGCAGCGTTGACCGGGGGGCGCCTGAAGGCTACACCTTC.

The rearrangement uses TRBV7-9 and TRBJ1-3, with D possibly TRBD1 on 5 matching bases. Germline CDR1 reads SEHNR; CDR2 reads FQNEAQ (reference sequence). The CDR3 contains 19 residues. Trimming left V 0 bases short and J 0 bases short, with 18 bases between. The CDR3 protein is CASSLAPTHSGASGNTIYF. CDR3 nucleotides: TGTGCCAGCAGCTTAGCACCAACCCACAGCGGGGCCTCTGGAAACACCATATATTTT.

This chain joins TRBV27 and TRBJ1-6; 10 nucleotides align to TRBD1. CDR3 length: 17 residues. V lost 6 bases to trimming and J lost 3 bases; unmatched junction nucleotides: 8. Per germline, CDR1 MNHEY and CDR2 SMNVEV (reference sequence). The chain's CDR3 is CASSHRDRGLYNSPLHF. DNA for the CDR3: TGTGCCAGCAGCCACCGGGACAGGGGACTCTATAATTCACCCCTCCACTTT.

In this sample, this clone turned up a few times. This chain joins TRBV5-6 and TRBJ1-2; perhaps TRBD1 as D (5 bases). CDR3 length equals 13 residues. Trimming pared 3 bases from V and 2 bases from J, leaving 8 bases between. CDR1 SGHDT and CDR2 YYEEEE come from the germline V gene. The CDR3 DNA reads TGTGCCAGCAGCTCGGGACTAAACTATGGCTACACCTTC. Its translation: CASSSGLNYGYTF.

This clone came up a few times. This chain joins TRBV10-2 and TRBJ2-2, with TRBD2 matching 11 bases. This CDR3 comprises 22 residues. Trimming removed 6 bases from V and 0 bases from J; junction bases left unmatched: 21. Germline-derived CDR1 and CDR2 are WSHSY and SAAADI. As DNA, the CDR3 is TGCGCCAGCAGGGTCCTCCCGACTAGCGGGACCCCCCGGGACGCGAACACCGGGGAGCTGTTTTTT. The encoded protein is CASRVLPTSGTPRDANTGELFF.

The V and J genes are TRBV5-1 and TRBJ2-1, with D unclear. The CDR3 totals 16 residues. CDR1 is SGHRS, CDR2 YFSETQ, per germline. V was clipped by 4 bases and J by 0 bases, with 14 bases between them. The CDR3 reads CASSVQQFTSYNEQFF. CDR3 in DNA: TGCGCCAGCAGCGTTCAACAGTTTACCTCCTACAATGAGCAGTTCTTC.

The V and J genes are TRBV7-9 and TRBJ2-7; perhaps TRBD1 as D (6 bases). Germline V gives CDR1 SEHNR, CDR2 FQNEAQ (reference sequence). Trimming took 3 bases from V and 4 from J, leaving 16 bases between them. This CDR3 spans 15 amino acids. The CDR3 coding sequence is TGTGCCAGCAGCTTCCGCACCGGGACAAAGTACGAGCAGTACTTC. Translated: CASSFRTGTKYEQYF.

The chain recombines TRBV11-3 with TRBJ2-5; 7 bases align to TRBD2. This CDR3 contains 15 residues. CDR1 is SGHNT and CDR2 is YENEEA in the germline V gene. V gave up 4 bases and J gave up 4 bases; unmatched junction bases: 9. Here the CDR3 reads CASSWGGLYGETQYF. In DNA form, the CDR3 reads TGTGCCAGCAGCTGGGGGGGGTTATACGGAGAGACCCAGTACTTC.

This clone was detected only a few times. The chain recombines TRBV19 with TRBJ1-1, with 7 bases aligning to TRBD1. The V gene's germline CDR1 is LNHDA and CDR2 SQIVND (reference sequence). The CDR3 totals 16 residues. The ends lost 5 bases at V and 1 base at J; junction bases unmatched: 10. The CDR3 is CASSPRQGRGNTEAFF. The CDR3 DNA is TGTGCCAGTAGTCCTCGACAGGGTAGAGGGAACACTGAAGCTTTCTTT.

The chain is built from TRBV5-1 and TRBJ2-7, with D perhaps TRBD2 (6 bases). Germline-derived CDR1 and CDR2 are SGHRS and YFSETQ. V was shortened by 0 bases and J by 3 bases, with 10 bases between the two germline ends. The CDR3 has 14 residues. DNA for the CDR3: TGCGCCAGCAGCTTGGGACGGGGGTACTACGAGCAGTACTTC. It encodes CASSLGRGYYEQYF.

The rearrangement joins TRBV7-9 to TRBJ2-2; 12 nucleotides match TRBD1. V dropped 3 bases and J dropped 6; count of bases not matched to a gene: 5. Germline assignment: CDR1 SEHNR and CDR2 FQNEAQ (reference sequence). CDR3 length equals 16 residues. CDR3 protein: CASSFFRDRGPGELFF. In DNA form, the CDR3 reads TGTGCCAGCAGCTTTTTCCGGGACAGGGGGCCCGGGGAGCTGTTTTTT.

This clone was recorded a few times. The DNA of the CDR3 is TGTGCCAGCAGTTCCGTAGCGGGAGTATTAGATACGCAGTATTTT. Its protein is CASSSVAGVLDTQYF. The chain couples TRBV28 to TRBJ2-3, with 9 bases identical to TRBD2. With V trimmed by 4 bases and J by 5 bases, 7 bases remained unmatched. The CDR3 has 15 residues. Germline V lookup: CDR1 MDHEN, CDR2 SYDVKM.

This clone has a single count. V is TRBV5-1 and J is TRBJ1-4; TRBD1 matches at 8 bases. Trimming took 5 bases from V and 4 from J; bases not matched to a gene: 4. The CDR3 has 14 residues. Germline CDR1 reads SGHRS; CDR2 reads YFSETQ. The DNA of the CDR3 is TGCGCCAGCAGGGACAGGGACTTTAATGAAAAACTGTTTTTT. This gives the protein CASRDRDFNEKLFF.

V is TRBV4-3 and J is TRBJ2-3; 10 bases are shared with TRBD1. V was clipped by 1 base and J by 7 bases; unmatched bases: 5. Germline-derived CDR1 and CDR2 are LGHNA and YSLEER. The CDR3 extends over 15 amino acids. The CDR3 protein is CASSQAGTGAHTQYF. The CDR3 DNA sequence: TGCGCCAGCAGCCAAGCCGGGACAGGGGCTCATACGCAGTATTTT.